The present TCR beta chain was sequenced within a study of technical replicates of blood from a few donors. The CDR3 totals 12 residues. In germline, CDR1 is SEHNR, CDR2 FQNEAQ (reference sequence). Trimming left V 4 bases short and J 4 bases short, with 8 bases between. Only in-frame clones appear in the TCRdb table, and some are missing; sequencing was by immunoSEQ multiplex PCR. The repertoire holds some 66,000 clones, with roughly 98% as singletons. The sequenced sample consisted of T cells isolated from PBMCs. The chain is built from TRBV7-9 and TRBJ2-7; D gene uncertain. The clonotype comes from a human donor in good health. The CDR3 bases are TGTGCCAGCAGCTCCGCGGATTACGAGCAGTACTTC. As protein: CASSSADYEQYF.